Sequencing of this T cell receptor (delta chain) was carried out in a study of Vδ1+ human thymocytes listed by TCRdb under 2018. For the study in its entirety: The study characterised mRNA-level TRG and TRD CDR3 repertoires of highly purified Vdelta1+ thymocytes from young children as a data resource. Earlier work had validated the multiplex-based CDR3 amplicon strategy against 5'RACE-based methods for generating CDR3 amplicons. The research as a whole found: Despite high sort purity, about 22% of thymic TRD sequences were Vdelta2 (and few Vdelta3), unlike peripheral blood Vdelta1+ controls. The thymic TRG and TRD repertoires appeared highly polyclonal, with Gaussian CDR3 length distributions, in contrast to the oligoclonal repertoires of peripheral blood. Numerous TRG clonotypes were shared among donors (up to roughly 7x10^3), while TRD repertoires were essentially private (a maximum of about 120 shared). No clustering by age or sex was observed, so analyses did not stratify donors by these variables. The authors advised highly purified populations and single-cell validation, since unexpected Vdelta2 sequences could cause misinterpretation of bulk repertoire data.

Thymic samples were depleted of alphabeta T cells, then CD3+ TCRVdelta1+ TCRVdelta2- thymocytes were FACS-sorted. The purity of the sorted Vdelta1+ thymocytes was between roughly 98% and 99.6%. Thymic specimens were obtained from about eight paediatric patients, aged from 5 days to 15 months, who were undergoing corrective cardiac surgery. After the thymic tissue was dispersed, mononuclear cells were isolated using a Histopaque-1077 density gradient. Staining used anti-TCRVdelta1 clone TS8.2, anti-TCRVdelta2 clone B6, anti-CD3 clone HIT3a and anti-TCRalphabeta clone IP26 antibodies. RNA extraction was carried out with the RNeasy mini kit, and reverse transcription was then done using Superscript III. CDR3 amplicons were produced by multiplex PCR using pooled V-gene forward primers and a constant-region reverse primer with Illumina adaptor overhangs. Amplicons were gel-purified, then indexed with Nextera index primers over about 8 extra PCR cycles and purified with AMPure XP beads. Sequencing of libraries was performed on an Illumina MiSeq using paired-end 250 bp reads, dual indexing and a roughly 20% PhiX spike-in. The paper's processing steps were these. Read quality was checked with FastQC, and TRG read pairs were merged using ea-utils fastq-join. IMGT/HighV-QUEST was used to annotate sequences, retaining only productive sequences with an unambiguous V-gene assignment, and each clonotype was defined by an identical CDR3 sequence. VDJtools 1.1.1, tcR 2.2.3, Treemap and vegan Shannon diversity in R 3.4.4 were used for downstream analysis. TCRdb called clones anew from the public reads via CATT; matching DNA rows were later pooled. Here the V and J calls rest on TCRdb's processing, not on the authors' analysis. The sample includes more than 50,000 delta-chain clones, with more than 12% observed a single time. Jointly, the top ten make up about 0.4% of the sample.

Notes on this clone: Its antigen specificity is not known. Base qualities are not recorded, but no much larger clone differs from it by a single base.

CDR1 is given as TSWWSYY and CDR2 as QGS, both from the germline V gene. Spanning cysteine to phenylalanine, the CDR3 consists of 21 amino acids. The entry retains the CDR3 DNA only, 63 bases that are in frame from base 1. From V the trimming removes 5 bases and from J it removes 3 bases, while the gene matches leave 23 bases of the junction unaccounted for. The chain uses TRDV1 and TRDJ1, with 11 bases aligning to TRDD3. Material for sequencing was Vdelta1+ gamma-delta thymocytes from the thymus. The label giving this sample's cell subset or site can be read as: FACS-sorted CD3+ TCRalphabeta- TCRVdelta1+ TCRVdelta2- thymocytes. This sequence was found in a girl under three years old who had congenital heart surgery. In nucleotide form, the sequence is TGTGCTCTTGGGAACCCCCTTCCAAGCTGGGGGATACTTTCACGGGCCGATAAACTCATCTTT. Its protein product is CALGNPLPSWGILSRADKLIF.